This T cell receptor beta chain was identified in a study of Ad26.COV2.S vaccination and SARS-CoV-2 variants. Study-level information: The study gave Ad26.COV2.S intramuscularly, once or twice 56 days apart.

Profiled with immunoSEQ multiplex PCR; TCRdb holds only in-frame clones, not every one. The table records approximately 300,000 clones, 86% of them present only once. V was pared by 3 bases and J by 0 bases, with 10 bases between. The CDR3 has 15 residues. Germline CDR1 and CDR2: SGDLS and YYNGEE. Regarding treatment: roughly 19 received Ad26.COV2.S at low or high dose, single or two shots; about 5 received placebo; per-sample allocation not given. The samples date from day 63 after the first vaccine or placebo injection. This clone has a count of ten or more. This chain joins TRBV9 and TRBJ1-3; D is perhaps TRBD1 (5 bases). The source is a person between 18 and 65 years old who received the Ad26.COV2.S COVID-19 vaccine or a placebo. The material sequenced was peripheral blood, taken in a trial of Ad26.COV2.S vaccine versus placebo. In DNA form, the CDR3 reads TGTGCCAGCAGCGCTCAGGGAGCCTCTGGAAACACCATATATTTT. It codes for CASSAQGASGNTIYF.